This is a list of T cell receptor beta chains from one sample in a study of Tregs in tolerant kidney transplant recipients. Profiled with immunoSEQ multiplex PCR; TCRdb holds only in-frame clones, not every one. The sample records 65,000 to 85,000 clones, around nine tenths being singletons. The sample consisted of CD4+ T cells from blood (PBMCs), taken 24 months after the transplant. The source of these receptors is a human patient who received a combined kidney and bone marrow transplant. Some T cells may trace back to the graft donor. Both conserved end residues are part of each CDR3. The D gene is left open where the match is weak. Clone size, where shown, is once, few, many, or a class for clones that have expanded.

CDR3 DNA: TGTGCCACCCAGGCAGGGAATGGCTACACCTTC
CDR3 protein: CATQAGNGYTF
V gene: TRBV27
clone size: .
D gene: .
J gene: TRBJ1-2
CDR3 length: 11

CDR3 DNA: TGTGCCAGCTCACCACGGTGGAAACAGGAGATAAGTCCTGGGGCCAACGTCCTGACTTTC
CDR3 protein: CASSPRWKQEISPGANVLTF
V gene: TRBV18
clone size: .
D gene: .
J gene: TRBJ2-6
CDR3 length: 20

CDR3 DNA: TGTGCCACCAGCAGACTATTAGGACTAGACCAAGAGACCCAGTACTTC
CDR3 protein: CATSRLLGLDQETQYF
V gene: TRBV15
clone size: .
D gene: TRBD2
J gene: TRBJ2-5
CDR3 length: 16

CDR3 DNA: TGTGCCAGCAGCTTTCGGGAAAATGAGCAGTTCTTC
CDR3 protein: CASSFRENEQFF
V gene: TRBV5-6
clone size: .
D gene: .
J gene: TRBJ2-1
CDR3 length: 12

CDR3 DNA: TGCGCCAGCAGCACTAGCATCGGTGAGCAGTTCTTC
CDR3 protein: CASSTSIGEQFF
V gene: TRBV5-1
clone size: .
D gene: .
J gene: TRBJ2-1
CDR3 length: 12

CDR3 DNA: TGTGCCAGCAGCCACGACAGAATCTATGGCTACACCTTC
CDR3 protein: CASSHDRIYGYTF
V gene: TRBV7-8
clone size: once
D gene: .
J gene: TRBJ1-2
CDR3 length: 13

CDR3 DNA: TGTGCTAGTGGGACTAGCGGAGCAGATACGCAGTATTTT
CDR3 protein: CASGTSGADTQYF
V gene: TRBV12-5
clone size: .
D gene: TRBD2
J gene: TRBJ2-3
CDR3 length: 13

CDR3 DNA: TGTGCCAGCAGCATCGGGGTGTGGGATACGCAGTATTTT
CDR3 protein: CASSIGVWDTQYF
V gene: TRBV7-3
clone size: .
D gene: .
J gene: TRBJ2-3
CDR3 length: 13

CDR3 DNA: TGTGCCACGCGTGGCAGGGTTTCTAGAGATGAGCAGTTCTTC
CDR3 protein: CATRGRVSRDEQFF
V gene: TRBV2
clone size: .
D gene: .
J gene: TRBJ2-1
CDR3 length: 14

CDR3 DNA: TGCAGCGTTTCTCCGGCAGGGAACACTGAAGCTTTCTTT
CDR3 protein: CSVSPAGNTEAFF
V gene: TRBV29-1
clone size: .
D gene: .
J gene: TRBJ1-1
CDR3 length: 13

CDR3 DNA: TGTGCCAGCAGCTTAGTTAGGGGCACTGAAGCTTTCTTT
CDR3 protein: CASSLVRGTEAFF
V gene: TRBV13
clone size: .
D gene: .
J gene: TRBJ1-1
CDR3 length: 13

CDR3 DNA: TGTGCCAGCAGTTTAACCGCAGGGTGGTCTGGGAATACGCAGTATTTT
CDR3 protein: CASSLTAGWSGNTQYF
V gene: TRBV27
clone size: .
D gene: .
J gene: TRBJ2-3
CDR3 length: 16

CDR3 DNA: TGCGCCAGCAGCCAAGTATCCCGGGGAGTTAATGAAAAACTGTTTTTT
CDR3 protein: CASSQVSRGVNEKLFF
V gene: TRBV4-1
clone size: once
D gene: .
J gene: TRBJ1-4
CDR3 length: 16

CDR3 DNA: TGTGCCAGCAGCTTGGGTGGAGCCGGGACACGAGTGGAGCAGTACTTC
CDR3 protein: CASSLGGAGTRVEQYF
V gene: TRBV5-6
clone size: .
D gene: .
J gene: TRBJ2-7
CDR3 length: 16

CDR3 DNA: TGTGCCAGCAGCTTAGAAGGGACTAGCGGGAGGTACTACAATGAGCAGTTCTTC
CDR3 protein: CASSLEGTSGRYYNEQFF
V gene: TRBV7-2
clone size: few
D gene: TRBD2
J gene: TRBJ2-1
CDR3 length: 18

CDR3 DNA: TGTGCCAGCAGCCACCGGCGGGGGGCCTACAATGAGCAGTTCTTC
CDR3 protein: CASSHRRGAYNEQFF
V gene: TRBV7-8
clone size: .
D gene: TRBD2
J gene: TRBJ2-1
CDR3 length: 15

CDR3 DNA: TGCGCCAGCAGCTTGGTTTCCTATATCGACACTGAAGCTTTCTTT
CDR3 protein: CASSLVSYIDTEAFF
V gene: TRBV5-1
clone size: .
D gene: .
J gene: TRBJ1-1
CDR3 length: 15

CDR3 DNA: TGTGCCAGCATCGGGGGGAGCACAGATACGCAGTATTTT
CDR3 protein: CASIGGSTDTQYF
V gene: TRBV2
clone size: .
D gene: TRBD2
J gene: TRBJ2-3
CDR3 length: 13

CDR3 DNA: TGTGCCAGCAGTTCCCCTTCCCGGGACACTCAGTACGAGCAGTACTTC
CDR3 protein: CASSSPSRDTQYEQYF
V gene: TRBV28
clone size: .
D gene: .
J gene: TRBJ2-7
CDR3 length: 16